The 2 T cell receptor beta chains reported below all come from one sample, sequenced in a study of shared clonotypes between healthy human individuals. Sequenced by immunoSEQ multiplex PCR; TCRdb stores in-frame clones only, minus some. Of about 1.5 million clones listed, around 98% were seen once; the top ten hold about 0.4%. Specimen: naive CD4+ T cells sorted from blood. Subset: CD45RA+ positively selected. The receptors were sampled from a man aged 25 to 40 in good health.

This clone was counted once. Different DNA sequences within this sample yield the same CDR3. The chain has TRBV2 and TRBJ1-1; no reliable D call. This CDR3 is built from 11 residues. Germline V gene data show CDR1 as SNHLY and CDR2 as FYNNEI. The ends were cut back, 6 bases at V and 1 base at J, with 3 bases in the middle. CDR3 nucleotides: TGTGCCAGCAGACCGAACACTGAAGCTTTCTTT. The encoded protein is CASRPNTEAFF.

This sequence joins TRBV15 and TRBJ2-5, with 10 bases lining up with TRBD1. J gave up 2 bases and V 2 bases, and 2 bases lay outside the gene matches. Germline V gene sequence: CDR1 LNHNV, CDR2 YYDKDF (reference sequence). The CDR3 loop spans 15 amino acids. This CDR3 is CATSRRDRGQETQYF. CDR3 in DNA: TGTGCCACCAGCAGAAGGGACAGGGGACAAGAGACCCAGTACTTC.